A single sample gave rise to the 20 T cell receptor beta chains below, sequenced in a study of cytomegalovirus exposure and HLA in healthy donors. Primers included in the PCR were 60 Vbeta and 13 Jbeta primers. The protocol was immunoSEQ multiplex PCR, while the TCRdb copy is restricted to in-frame clones and leaves out a portion. Of 120,000 or so clones in the sample, around three quarters were seen once. The material sequenced was PBMCs. The source of these receptors is a woman in her thirties or forties in good health and CMV-seronegative.

This chain joins TRBV15 and TRBJ2-7; 11 positions agree with TRBD1. The CDR3 is 14 residues long. The germline CDR1 and CDR2 sequences are LNHNV and YYDKDF (reference sequence). V shed 3 bases and J 7 bases; nucleotides not matched to a gene: 5. The CDR3 nucleotides read TGTGCCACCAGCAGCGGGACAGGGGGGCGAGAGCAGTACTTC. This gives the protein CATSSGTGGREQYF. The full variable domain, with the rest looked up from reference TRBV15 and TRBJ2-7, is DAMVIQNPRYQVTQFGKPVTLSCSQTLNHNVMYWYQQKSSQAPKLLFHYYDKDFNNEADTPDNFQSRRPNTSFCFLDIRSPGLGDTAMYLCATSSGTGGREQYFGPGTRLTVT.

This clone was seen only once. The chain is built from TRBV21-1 and TRBJ1-1; the D call TRBD1 from the table was never checked on the DNA. TRBV21-1 is tagged as a pseudogene. This CDR3 has 16 amino acids. The CDR3 nucleotides are TGTGCCAGCAGCCTCCGGACAGGGGGAATGAACACTGAAGCTTTCTTT. Amino acid sequence: CASSLRTGGMNTEAFF.

This clone showed up just a few times. This sequence joins TRBV25-1 and TRBJ2-2; TRBD2 matches 13 bases. Germline V lookup: CDR1 MGHDK, CDR2 SYGVNS. V dropped 6 bases and J dropped 5; count of bases not matched to a gene: 6. There are 16 residues in the CDR3. DNA for the CDR3: TGTGCCAGCAGGAGCGGACTAGCGGGAGAAACCGGGGAGCTGTTTTTT. This encodes CASRSGLAGETGELFF.

This chain links TRBV20-1 with TRBJ2-2; no reliable D call. This CDR3 contains 11 residues. Trimming removed 0 bases at V and 9 bases at J, with 5 bases between. Germline CDR1 reads DFQATT; CDR2 reads SNEGSKA (reference sequence). For the CDR3, the DNA is TGCAGTGCTAGAGATCTTCGGGAGCTGTTTTTT. It encodes CSARDLRELFF.

The chain uses TRBV28 and TRBJ2-2, with 9 bases aligning to TRBD2. The CDR3 runs to 17 residues. The trim removed 1 base at V and 4 bases at J, leaving 7 bases unmatched. In germline, CDR1 is MDHEN, CDR2 SYDVKM. DNA for the CDR3: TGTGCCAGCAGTTTATCCCCCGGGACTAGCCTCACCGGGGAGCTGTTTTTT. Protein product: CASSLSPGTSLTGELFF.

The chain joins TRBV19 to TRBJ2-1, with D perhaps matching TRBD1 (5 bases). Per the germline V gene, CDR1 is LNHDA and CDR2 is SQIVND (reference sequence). The CDR3 is made up of 15 amino acids. Trimming stripped 1 base from V and 2 bases from J, with 9 bases between. The CDR3 is CASSIGRGPYNEQFF. The CDR3 DNA reads TGTGCCAGTAGTATAGGAAGGGGTCCCTACAATGAGCAGTTCTTC.

The chain uses TRBV27 and TRBJ2-1, with 7 positions matching TRBD2. The CDR3 has 16 residues. CDR1 is MNHEY, CDR2 SMNVEV, per germline (reference sequence). After removal of 6 bases from V and 4 bases from J, the junction contained 12 bases not matched to a gene. CDR3 DNA sequence: TGTGCCAGCAGCCCCAGTGCGGGAGACGGGTACAATGAGCAGTTCTTC. It encodes CASSPSAGDGYNEQFF.

The chain couples TRBV11-2 to TRBJ1-4; D remains ambiguous. CDR1 and CDR2 (germline): SGHAT, FQNNGV. The CDR3 length is 18 residues. V was clipped by 5 bases and J by 0 bases, with 19 bases between them. The CDR3: CASSGVGGGWTTNEKLFF. The CDR3 coding sequence is TGTGCCAGCAGCGGAGTTGGCGGAGGTTGGACAACTAATGAAAAACTGTTTTTT.

The rearrangement joins TRBV23-1 to TRBJ2-7, with TRBD1 identical over 11 bases. TRBV23-1 is an open reading frame whose function is uncertain. The CDR3 extends over 17 amino acids. J was trimmed by 6 bases and V by 4 bases; bases with no gene match: 14. For the CDR3, the DNA is TGCGCCAGCAGTCCCTGCGGGAGGACAGGGGGCTGGTGCGAGCAGTACTTC. This encodes CASSPCGRTGGWCEQYF.

The chain has TRBV27 and TRBJ2-5; TRBD1 might be the D (6 bases). CDR3 length equals 14 residues. V dropped 5 bases and J dropped 5 bases, with 15 bases sitting between them. CDR1 is MNHEY and CDR2 is SMNVEV in the germline V gene (reference sequence). In DNA, the CDR3 is TGTGCCAGCAGTCTATATCAGGGGCGGGAGACCCAGTACTTC. It specifies CASSLYQGRETQYF.

The V gene is TRBV5-1, the J gene TRBJ1-5, with 9 bases matching TRBD1. The CDR3 runs to 15 residues. V lost 3 bases, J lost 5 bases, and 6 bases stayed unmatched. CDR1 and CDR2 from the germline V gene are SGHRS and YFSETQ. The CDR3 here is CASSWGDRDDQPQHF. CDR3 coding DNA: TGCGCCAGCAGCTGGGGGGACAGGGATGATCAGCCCCAGCATTTT.

The chain combines TRBV28 with TRBJ1-5; no firm D call. The CDR3 is 16 amino acids. V lost 3 bases and J 0 bases, leaving 12 bases between the germline ends. Germline assignment: CDR1 MDHEN and CDR2 SYDVKM. CDR3 loop: CASSFPGELSNQPQHF. The CDR3 coding sequence is TGTGCCAGCAGTTTCCCCGGGGAACTTAGCAATCAGCCCCAGCATTTT.

The gene calls are TRBV27 and TRBJ2-1; 13 nucleotides agree with TRBD2. Looked up from germline, CDR1 is MNHEY and CDR2 is SMNVEV (reference sequence). J gave up 7 bases and V 8 bases, and 11 bases lay outside the gene matches. CDR3 length equals 16 residues. The CDR3 coding sequence is TGTGCCAGCGGAAAAGCCGGGACTAGCGGGAAAAATGAGCAGTTCTTC. Translating it yields CASGKAGTSGKNEQFF.

The chain's CDR3 is CASRRTGNPAYEQYF. In nucleotides, the CDR3 is TGTGCCAGCAGGAGGACAGGGAACCCCGCCTACGAGCAGTACTTC. The chain employs TRBV28 and TRBJ2-7, with 8 bases aligning to TRBD1. Germline CDR1 MDHEN, CDR2 SYDVKM. Losses at the gene ends were 6 bases for V and 2 bases for J; bases not matched to a gene: 9. The CDR3 has 15 residues.

The rearrangement links TRBV18 to TRBJ2-3; TRBD1 matches at 9 bases. CDR3 size: 16 residues. V shed 6 bases and J 0 bases; nucleotides not matched to a gene: 7. Per the germline V gene, CDR1 is KGHSH and CDR2 is LQKENI. The CDR3: CASSTTGGTSTDTQYF. The CDR3 DNA follows: TGTGCCAGCTCCACGACAGGGGGAACTAGCACAGATACGCAGTATTTT.

The V and J genes are TRBV7-9 and TRBJ2-7; D possibly corresponds to TRBD1 (6 bases). This CDR3 comprises 14 residues. Trimming stripped 3 bases from V and 5 bases from J, with 14 bases between. CDR1 SEHNR and CDR2 FQNEAQ come from the germline V gene (reference sequence). CDR3 coding DNA: TGTGCCAGCAGCTTGGGGGCCCATAGGAACGAGCAGTACTTC. It codes for CASSLGAHRNEQYF.

V usage is TRBV11-2 and J usage is TRBJ2-2; D is unclear. Trimming shortened V by 1 base and J by 5 bases, and 5 bases separated the two germline ends. Germline loops: CDR1 SGHAT, CDR2 FQNNGV. The CDR3 is made up of 13 amino acids. CDR3 DNA: TGTGCCAGCAGCTTAGGCAGGACCGGGGAGCTGTTTTTT. Translating it yields CASSLGRTGELFF.

The gene calls are TRBV7-8 and TRBJ2-5, with TRBD2 identical over 14 bases. Germline V gene sequence: CDR1 SGHVS, CDR2 FQNEAQ. The CDR3 spans 18 residues. V was clipped by 6 bases and J by 1 base; unmatched bases: 10. Here the CDR3 DNA reads TGTGCCAGCAGTATGGGACTAGCGGGAGCGCCGCGCCAAGAGACCCAGTACTTC. Amino acid sequence: CASSMGLAGAPRQETQYF.

The V call is TRBV7-2, the J call TRBJ2-1, with D unclear. The CDR3 covers 11 residues. Germline V gene data show CDR1 as SGHTA and CDR2 as FQGNSA. Trimming took 8 bases from V and 6 from J, leaving 8 bases between them. The CDR3 region is CASLEINEQFF. CDR3 sequence (DNA): TGTGCCAGCTTGGAGATCAATGAGCAGTTCTTC.

This clone was seen a few times. The chain uses TRBV18 and TRBJ1-3; D is uncertain. CDR1 KGHSH and CDR2 LQKENI come from the germline V gene. Trimming removed 3 bases from V and 0 bases from J, with 12 bases in between. This CDR3 contains 16 residues. CDR3 loop: CASSPYDGSSGNTIYF. As DNA, the CDR3 is TGTGCCAGCTCACCTTACGACGGGAGCTCTGGAAACACCATATATTTT. The complete variable domain, with remaining parts taken from reference TRBV18 and TRBJ1-3, reads NAGVMQNPRHLVRRRGQEARLRCSPMKGHSHVYWYRQLPEEGLKFMVYLQKENIIDESGMPKERFSAEFPKEGPSILRIQQVVRGDSAAYFCASSPYDGSSGNTIYFGEGSWLTVV.